This T cell receptor (beta chain) was sequenced for a study of metastatic and nonmetastatic thyroid tumors (dated by TCRdb to about 2020). At the level of the whole study: For patients with malignant and with benign thyroid disease, the researchers compared repertoires between peripheral blood samples and tumor or nodule tissue samples.

Overall study results and their limits: In both blood and tumor samples, TCR beta diversity was reported to be significantly higher in malignant tumors than in benign nodules.

No patient had received any treatment before thyroid surgery. Using T-cell receptor beta sequencing, the study looked back at clinical samples from patients collected from the early 2010s to the late 2010s. There are 13 amino acids in the CDR3, from cysteine to phenylalanine inclusive. CDR3 DNA is the only sequence kept; it has 39 bases, read in frame from the first base. V loses 0 bases of germline sequence and J loses 5 bases, and the interval between the two ends is 5 bases. From the germline V gene, CDR1 is SGHNT and CDR2 is YENEEA. The method was PCR. The sequencer listed for this sample is Illumina HiSeq 4000. High-throughput sequencing was used to profile the TCR beta-chain CDR3 region of every patient. In the authors' own workflow: The researchers built a classifier to tell apart papillary thyroid cancer patients with distant metastasis, based on CDR3 differences among clinicopathological groups. To measure repertoire diversity the researchers used the Shannon index, while the Morisita-Horn index served to gauge how similar the tumor and blood repertoires were. The public reads were run again by TCRdb, first through fastp at Q25 and then through MiXCR, and only productive beta chains were kept. What appears here as the V and J calls and clone size reflects TCRdb's work, not the paper's. In all, the sample holds thousands of clones, and more than 15% of those were seen once. Around 10% of the sample is held by the ten biggest clonotypes.

This clone was observed at least ten times. The antigen this receptor binds is unknown. Per-base quality was not reported, and no clone a single base away is much larger than it. The material sequenced was tumor tissue. The sequence was obtained from a male donor with papillary thyroid cancer or a benign thyroid nodule (not recorded which). Some clones in this sample may be carry-over from other donors' samples. The rearranged segments are TRBV11-3 and TRBJ2-4; too little of a D gene remains to name it. The CDR3 amino acid sequence is: CASSLDRQNIQYF. The nucleotide sequence reads as follows: TGTGCCAGCAGCTTAGATCGCCAAAACATTCAGTACTTC.